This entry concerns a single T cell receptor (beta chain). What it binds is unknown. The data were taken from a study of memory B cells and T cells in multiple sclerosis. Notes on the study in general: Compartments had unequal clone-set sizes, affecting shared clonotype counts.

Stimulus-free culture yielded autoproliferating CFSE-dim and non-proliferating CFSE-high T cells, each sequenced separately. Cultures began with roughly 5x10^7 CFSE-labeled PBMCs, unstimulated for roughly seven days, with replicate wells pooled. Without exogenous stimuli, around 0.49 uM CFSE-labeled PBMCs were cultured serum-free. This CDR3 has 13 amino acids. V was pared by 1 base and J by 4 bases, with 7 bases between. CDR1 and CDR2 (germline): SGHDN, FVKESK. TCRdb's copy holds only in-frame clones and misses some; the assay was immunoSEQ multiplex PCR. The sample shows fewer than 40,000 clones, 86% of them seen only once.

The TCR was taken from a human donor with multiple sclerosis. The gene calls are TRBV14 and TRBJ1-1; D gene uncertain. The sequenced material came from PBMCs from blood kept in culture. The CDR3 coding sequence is TGTGCCAGCAGCCAAGCTCGGAGCACTGAAGCTTTCTTT. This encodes CASSQARSTEAFF.